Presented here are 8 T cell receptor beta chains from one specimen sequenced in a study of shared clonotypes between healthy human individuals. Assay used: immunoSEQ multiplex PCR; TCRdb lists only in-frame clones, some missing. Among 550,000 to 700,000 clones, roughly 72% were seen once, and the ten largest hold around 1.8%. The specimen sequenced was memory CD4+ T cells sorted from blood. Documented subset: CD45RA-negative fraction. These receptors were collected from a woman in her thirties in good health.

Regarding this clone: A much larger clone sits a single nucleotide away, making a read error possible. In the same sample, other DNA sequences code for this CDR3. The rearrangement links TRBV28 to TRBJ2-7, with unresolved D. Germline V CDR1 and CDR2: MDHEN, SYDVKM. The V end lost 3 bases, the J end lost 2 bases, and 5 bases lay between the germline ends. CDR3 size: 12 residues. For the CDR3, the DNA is TGTGCCAGCAGTTTCTCTCCCTACGAGCAGTACTTC. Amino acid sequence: CASSFSPYEQYF.

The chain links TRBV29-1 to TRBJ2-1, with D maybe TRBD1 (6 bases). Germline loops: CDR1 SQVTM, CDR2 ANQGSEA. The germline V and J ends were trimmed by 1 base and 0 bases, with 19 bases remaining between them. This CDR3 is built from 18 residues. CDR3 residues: CSVEGGSRGGSSYNEQFF. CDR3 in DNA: TGCAGCGTTGAAGGCGGCAGTCGAGGGGGAAGCTCCTACAATGAGCAGTTCTTC.

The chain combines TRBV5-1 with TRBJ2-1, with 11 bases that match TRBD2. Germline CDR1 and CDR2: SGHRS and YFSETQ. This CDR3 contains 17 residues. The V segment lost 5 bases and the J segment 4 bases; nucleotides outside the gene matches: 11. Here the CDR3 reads CASSKAPGTSGYNEQFF. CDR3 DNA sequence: TGCGCCAGCAGTAAAGCACCCGGGACTAGCGGTTACAATGAGCAGTTCTTC.

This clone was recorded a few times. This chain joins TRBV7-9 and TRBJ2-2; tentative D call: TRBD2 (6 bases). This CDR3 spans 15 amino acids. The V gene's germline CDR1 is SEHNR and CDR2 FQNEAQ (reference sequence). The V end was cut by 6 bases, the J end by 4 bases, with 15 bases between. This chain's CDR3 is CASSATGVATGELFF. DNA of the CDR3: TGTGCCAGCAGTGCTACGGGAGTCGCCACCGGGGAGCTGTTTTTT.

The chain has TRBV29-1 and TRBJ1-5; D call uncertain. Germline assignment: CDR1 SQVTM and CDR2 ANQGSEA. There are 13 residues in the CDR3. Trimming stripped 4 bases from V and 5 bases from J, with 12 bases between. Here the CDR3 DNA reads TGCAGCGTTGGGGAGTTCTGGGATCAGCCCCAGCATTTT. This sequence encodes CSVGEFWDQPQHF.

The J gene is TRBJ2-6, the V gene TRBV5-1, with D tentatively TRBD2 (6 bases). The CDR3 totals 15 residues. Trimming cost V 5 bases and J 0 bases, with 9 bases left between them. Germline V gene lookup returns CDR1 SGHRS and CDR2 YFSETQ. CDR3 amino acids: CASREGISGANVLTF. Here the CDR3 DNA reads TGCGCCAGCAGGGAGGGAATCTCTGGGGCCAACGTCCTGACTTTC.

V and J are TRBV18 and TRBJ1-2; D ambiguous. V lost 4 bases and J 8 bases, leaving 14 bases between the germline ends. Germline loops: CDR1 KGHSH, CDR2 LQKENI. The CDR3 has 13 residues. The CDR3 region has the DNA TGTGCCAGCTCACGGACCGCTCTTGGCGGCTACACCTTC. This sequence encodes CASSRTALGGYTF.

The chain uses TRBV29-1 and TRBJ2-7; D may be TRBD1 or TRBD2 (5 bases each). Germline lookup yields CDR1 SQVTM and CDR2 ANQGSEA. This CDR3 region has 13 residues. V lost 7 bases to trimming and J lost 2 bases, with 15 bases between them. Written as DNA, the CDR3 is TGCAGCGCAAGGGGACCGGCAGCCTACGAGCAGTACTTC. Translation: CSARGPAAYEQYF.